The 18 T cell receptor beta chains in this list originate from one sample, sequenced in a study of blood T cell repertoires in COVID-19. The table came from immunoSEQ multiplex PCR; TCRdb's copy has only in-frame clones and leaves some out. The sample lists about 240,000 clones, approximately 83% occurring once. Sequencing input: PBMCs or T cells enriched from blood (not recorded which). The receptors shown here come from a woman aged 40 to 50 with acute COVID-19.

CDR3 residues: CASSYAATEQYF. DNA for the CDR3: TGTGCCAGCAGTTACGCAGCGACCGAGCAGTACTTC. This chain joins TRBV6-2 or TRBV6-3 and TRBJ2-7; D gene uncertain. This CDR3 has 12 amino acids. Germline V CDR1 and CDR2: MNHEY, SVGEGT. Trimming pared 2 bases from V and 6 bases from J, leaving 8 bases between.

This clone is a singleton in its sample. This rearrangement joins TRBV24-1 to TRBJ2-6; D is possibly TRBD2 (5 bases). Trimming cost V 6 bases and J 4 bases, with 12 bases left between them. The CDR3 loop spans 15 amino acids. Germline V lookup: CDR1 KGHDR, CDR2 SFDVKD. The CDR3 spells CATSPRDYGANVLTF. In DNA, the CDR3 is TGTGCCACCAGTCCGAGGGATTACGGGGCCAACGTCCTGACTTTC.

The chain has TRBV5-1 and TRBJ2-2; no clear D gene. The V gene lost 5 bases and the J gene lost 4 bases, with 12 bases spanning the gap. Germline CDR1 is SGHRS and CDR2 is YFSETQ. This CDR3 has 14 amino acids. The CDR3 sequence: CASRSRFLTGELFF. DNA of the CDR3: TGCGCCAGCAGGTCCCGGTTCCTCACCGGGGAGCTGTTTTTT.

This clone showed up just once. The chain combines TRBV19 with TRBJ1-1; D gene uncertain. The CDR3 contains 13 residues. V dropped 6 bases and J dropped 5 bases, with 13 bases sitting between them. The germline V gene has CDR1 LNHDA and CDR2 SQIVND (reference sequence). CDR3: CASSLDGGTEAFF. In DNA, the CDR3 is TGTGCCAGTAGCCTGGACGGAGGTACTGAAGCTTTCTTT.

The chain is built from TRBV7-2 and TRBJ2-7; 7 bases agree with TRBD2. CDR1 and CDR2 (germline): SGHTA, FQGNSA. The CDR3 sequence is 13 residues long. J gave up 2 bases and V 8 bases, and 6 bases lay outside the gene matches. In DNA, the CDR3 is TGTGCCAGCGGAACTAGCGCTACCTACGAGCAGTACTTC. This gives the protein CASGTSATYEQYF.

This sequence joins TRBV5-1 and TRBJ2-1, with no clear D. V gave up 8 bases and J gave up 0 bases, with 12 bases separating them. The germline V gene encodes CDR1 SGHRS and CDR2 YFSETQ. The CDR3 runs 14 residues. As DNA, the CDR3 is TGCGCCAGTTTTAAAGGAGACTCCTACAATGAGCAGTTCTTC. Translating it yields CASFKGDSYNEQFF.

This clone was found once. The genes are TRBV6-6 and TRBJ1-5; weak D call: TRBD1 (6 bases). Trimming shortened V by 0 bases and J by 6 bases, and 15 bases separated the two germline ends. The CDR3 contains 16 residues. Germline V gives CDR1 MNHNY, CDR2 SVGAGI (reference sequence). The DNA of the CDR3 is TGTGCCAGCAGTTACTCGAATTCGCTAGGGGGTCAGCCCCAGCATTTT. Amino acid sequence: CASSYSNSLGGQPQHF.

The J gene is TRBJ2-7, the V gene TRBV7-8; D remains ambiguous. The CDR3 loop spans 11 amino acids. In germline, CDR1 is SGHVS, CDR2 FQNEAQ. The V end lost 5 bases, the J end lost 4 bases, and 6 bases lay between the germline ends. CDR3 sequence reads: CASSRAYEQYF. The CDR3 DNA follows: TGTGCCAGCAGCCGGGCTTACGAGCAGTACTTC.

This chain links TRBV3-1 (or the pseudogene TRBV3-2) with TRBJ1-6; D perhaps matches TRBD1 (5 bases). V was cut by 0 bases and J by 9 bases, with 15 bases left in between. This CDR3 is 16 amino acids long. The germline V gene encodes CDR1 LGHDT and CDR2 YNNKEL (reference sequence). The CDR3 loop is CASSQDVMGPVSPLHF. CDR3 nucleotides: TGTGCCAGCAGCCAAGATGTCATGGGGCCCGTTTCACCCCTCCACTTT.

CDR3 region: CASRPGQGEEKLFF. CDR3 nucleotide sequence: TGTGCCAGCAGACCCGGACAGGGGGAAGAAAAACTGTTTTTT. The V and J genes are TRBV25-1 and TRBJ1-4; 10 nucleotides line up with TRBD1. The ends lost 6 bases at V and 8 bases at J; junction bases unmatched: 6. The CDR3 spans 14 residues. Germline V gene data show CDR1 as MGHDK and CDR2 as SYGVNS.

The chain joins TRBV11-2 to TRBJ1-3, with D uncertain. The V end lost 4 bases, the J end lost 0 bases, and 10 bases lay between the germline ends. Germline V gives CDR1 SGHAT, CDR2 FQNNGV. The CDR3 is 15 residues long. This chain's CDR3 is CASSSEVISGNTIYF. The CDR3 nucleotides are TGTGCCAGCAGCTCGGAGGTCATCTCTGGAAACACCATATATTTT.

This chain uses TRBV9 with TRBJ2-1; 9 bases align to TRBD2. The germline V gene has CDR1 SGDLS and CDR2 YYNGEE. V shed 4 bases, J shed 2 bases, and the junction held 4 bases outside the gene matches. The CDR3 is made up of 15 amino acids. CDR3 nucleotides: TGTGCCAGCAGCTCCGGACTAGCGACCTACAATGAGCAGTTCTTC. It specifies CASSSGLATYNEQFF.

The J gene is TRBJ1-4, the V gene TRBV24-1; 8 nucleotides match TRBD1. V trimming: 7 bases; J trimming: 5 bases; junction bases outside the gene matches: 8. This CDR3 is built from 15 residues. Per the germline V gene, CDR1 is KGHDR and CDR2 is SFDVKD. CDR3 region: CATSPGQGNNEKLFF. The CDR3 nucleotides are TGTGCCACCAGCCCCGGACAGGGAAACAATGAAAAACTGTTTTTT.

The chain recombines TRBV7-9 with TRBJ2-5; 9 nucleotides line up with TRBD1. J was trimmed by 4 bases and V by 5 bases; bases with no gene match: 11. This CDR3 has 16 residues. The V gene's germline CDR1 is SEHNR and CDR2 FQNEAQ (reference sequence). The CDR3 loop reads CASSEGGGQGTETQYF. The CDR3 bases are TGTGCCAGCAGCGAAGGCGGTGGACAGGGGACAGAGACCCAGTACTTC.

This sequence joins TRBV13 and TRBJ2-1; D ambiguous. V lost 5 bases and J lost 6, with 11 bases in between. This CDR3 comprises 13 residues. Germline CDR1 and CDR2: PRHDT and FYEKMQ (reference sequence). In DNA, the CDR3 is TGTGCCAGCAGCGACCTTACAGTCAATGAGCAGTTCTTC. It specifies CASSDLTVNEQFF.

The J gene is TRBJ1-1, the V gene TRBV6-6; TRBD1 is a possible D gene (5 bases). Trimming cost V 4 bases and J 8 bases, with 14 bases left between them. The CDR3 extends over 13 amino acids. Germline CDR1 is MNHNY and CDR2 is SVGAGI (reference sequence). CDR3 loop: CASSLQETGEAFF. The CDR3 DNA is TGTGCCAGCAGTTTACAGGAGACCGGAGAAGCTTTCTTT.

The chain carries TRBV11-3 and TRBJ2-1, with 10 bases fitting TRBD1. Trimming removed 4 bases from V and 3 bases from J; junction bases left unmatched: 3. The CDR3 is made up of 15 amino acids. The germline V gene has CDR1 SGHNT and CDR2 YENEEA. CDR3 sequence: CASSSGQGGYNEQFF. The CDR3 DNA reads as TGTGCCAGCAGCTCAGGACAGGGGGGCTACAATGAGCAGTTCTTC.

The chain carries TRBV19 and TRBJ2-1, with 8 bases lining up with TRBD2. Germline loops: CDR1 LNHDA, CDR2 SQIVND (reference sequence). Trimming took 3 bases from V and 3 from J; bases not matched to a gene: 13. The CDR3 extends over 18 amino acids. In DNA form, the CDR3 reads TGTGCCAGTAGTATGGAACGGCTAGCGGGTCCAAACTACAATGAGCAGTTCTTC. Protein product: CASSMERLAGPNYNEQFF.